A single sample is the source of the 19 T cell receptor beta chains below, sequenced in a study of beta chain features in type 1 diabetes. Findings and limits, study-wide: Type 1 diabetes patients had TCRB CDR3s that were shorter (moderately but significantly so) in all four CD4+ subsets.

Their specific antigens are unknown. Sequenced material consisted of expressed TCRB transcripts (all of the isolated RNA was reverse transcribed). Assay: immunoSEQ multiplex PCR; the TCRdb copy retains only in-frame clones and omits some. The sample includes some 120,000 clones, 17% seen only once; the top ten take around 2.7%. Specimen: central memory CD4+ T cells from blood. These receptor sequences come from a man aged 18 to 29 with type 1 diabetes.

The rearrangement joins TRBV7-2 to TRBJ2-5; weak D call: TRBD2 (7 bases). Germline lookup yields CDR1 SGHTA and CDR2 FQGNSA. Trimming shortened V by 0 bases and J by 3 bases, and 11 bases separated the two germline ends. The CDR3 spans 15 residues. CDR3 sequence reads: CASSLAGGPEETQYF. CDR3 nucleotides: TGTGCCAGCAGCTTAGCGGGGGGGCCTGAAGAGACCCAGTACTTC. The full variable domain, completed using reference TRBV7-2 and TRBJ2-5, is GAGVSQSPSNKVTEKGKDVELRCDPISGHTALYWYRQSLGQGLEFLIYFQGNSAPDKSGLPSDRFSAERTGGSVSTLTIQRTQQEDSAVYLCASSLAGGPEETQYFGPGTRLLVL.

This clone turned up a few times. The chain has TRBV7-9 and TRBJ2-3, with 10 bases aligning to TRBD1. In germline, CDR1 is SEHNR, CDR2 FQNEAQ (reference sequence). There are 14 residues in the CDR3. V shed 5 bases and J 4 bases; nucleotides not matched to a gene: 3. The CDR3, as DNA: TGTGCCAGCAGCAGAGGGACAGGGGCAGATACGCAGTATTTT. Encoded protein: CASSRGTGADTQYF.

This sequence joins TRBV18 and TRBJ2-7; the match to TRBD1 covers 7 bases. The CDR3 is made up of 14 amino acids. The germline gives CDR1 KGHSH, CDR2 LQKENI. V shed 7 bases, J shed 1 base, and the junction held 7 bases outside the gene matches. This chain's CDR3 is CASWPGTASYEQYF. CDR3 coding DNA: TGTGCCAGCTGGCCCGGGACAGCTTCCTACGAGCAGTACTTC.

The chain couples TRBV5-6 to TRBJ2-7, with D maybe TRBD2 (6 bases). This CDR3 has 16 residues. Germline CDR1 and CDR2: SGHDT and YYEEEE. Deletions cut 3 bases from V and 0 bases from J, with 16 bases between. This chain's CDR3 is CASSSEGTASSYEQYF. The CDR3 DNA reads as TGTGCCAGCAGCTCGGAGGGGACGGCTAGCTCCTACGAGCAGTACTTC.

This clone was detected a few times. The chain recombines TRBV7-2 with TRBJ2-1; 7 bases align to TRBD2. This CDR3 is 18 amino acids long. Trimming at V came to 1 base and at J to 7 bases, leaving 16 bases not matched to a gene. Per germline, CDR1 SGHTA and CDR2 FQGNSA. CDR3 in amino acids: CASSLGSFRAGAGNEQFF. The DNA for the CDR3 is TGTGCCAGCAGCTTAGGTTCGTTCCGCGCGGGAGCGGGTAATGAGCAGTTCTTC. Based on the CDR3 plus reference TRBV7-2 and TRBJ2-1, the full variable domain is GAGVSQSPSNKVTEKGKDVELRCDPISGHTALYWYRQSLGQGLEFLIYFQGNSAPDKSGLPSDRFSAERTGGSVSTLTIQRTQQEDSAVYLCASSLGSFRAGAGNEQFFGPGTRLTVL.

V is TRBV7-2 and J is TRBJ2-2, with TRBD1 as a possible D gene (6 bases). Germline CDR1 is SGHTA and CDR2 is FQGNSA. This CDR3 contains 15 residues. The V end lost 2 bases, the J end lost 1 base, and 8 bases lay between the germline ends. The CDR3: CASSLYRVNTGELFF. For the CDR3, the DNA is TGTGCCAGCAGCTTATACAGGGTGAACACCGGGGAGCTGTTTTTT. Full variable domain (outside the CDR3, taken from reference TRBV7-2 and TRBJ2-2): GAGVSQSPSNKVTEKGKDVELRCDPISGHTALYWYRQSLGQGLEFLIYFQGNSAPDKSGLPSDRFSAERTGGSVSTLTIQRTQQEDSAVYLCASSLYRVNTGELFFGEGSRLTVL.

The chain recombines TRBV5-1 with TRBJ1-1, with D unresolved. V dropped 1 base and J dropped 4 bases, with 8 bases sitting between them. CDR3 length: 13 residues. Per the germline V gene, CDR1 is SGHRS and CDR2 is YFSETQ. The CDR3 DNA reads TGCGCCAGCAGCTTGACAGTGCTCACTGAAGCTTTCTTT. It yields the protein CASSLTVLTEAFF.

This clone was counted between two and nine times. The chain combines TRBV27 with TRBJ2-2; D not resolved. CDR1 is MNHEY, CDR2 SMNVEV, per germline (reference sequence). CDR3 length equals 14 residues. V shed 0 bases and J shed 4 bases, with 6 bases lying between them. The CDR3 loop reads CASSLSLRTGELFF. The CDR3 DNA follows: TGTGCCAGCAGTTTATCGCTCCGCACCGGGGAGCTGTTTTTT.

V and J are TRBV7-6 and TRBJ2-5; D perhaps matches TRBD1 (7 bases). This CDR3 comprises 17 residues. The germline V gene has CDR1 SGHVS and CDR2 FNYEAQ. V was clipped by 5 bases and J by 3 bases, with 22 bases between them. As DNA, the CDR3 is TGTGCCAGCAGCACGTCGGGTGCGGGACAGCGAAAAGAGACCCAGTACTTC. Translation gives CASSTSGAGQRKETQYF. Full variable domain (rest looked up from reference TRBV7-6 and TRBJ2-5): GAGVSQSPRYKVTKRGQDVALRCDPISGHVSLYWYRQALGQGPEFLTYFNYEAQQDKSGLPNDRFSAERPEGSISTLTIQRTEQRDSAMYRCASSTSGAGQRKETQYFGPGTRLLVL.

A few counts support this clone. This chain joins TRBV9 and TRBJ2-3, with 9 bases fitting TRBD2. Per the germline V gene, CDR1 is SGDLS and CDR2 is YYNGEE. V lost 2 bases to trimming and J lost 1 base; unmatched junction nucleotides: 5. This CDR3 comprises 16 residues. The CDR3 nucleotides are TGTGCCAGCAGCGTGTCCGGGACTAGCCGCACAGATACGCAGTATTTT. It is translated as CASSVSGTSRTDTQYF.

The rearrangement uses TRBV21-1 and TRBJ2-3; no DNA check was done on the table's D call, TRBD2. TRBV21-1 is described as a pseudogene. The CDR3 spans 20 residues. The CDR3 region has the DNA TGTGCCAGCTTCCGAGTCCGACAGGGAGGACTAGCGGCCCTCACAGATACGCAGTATTTT. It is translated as CASFRVRQGGLAALTDTQYF.

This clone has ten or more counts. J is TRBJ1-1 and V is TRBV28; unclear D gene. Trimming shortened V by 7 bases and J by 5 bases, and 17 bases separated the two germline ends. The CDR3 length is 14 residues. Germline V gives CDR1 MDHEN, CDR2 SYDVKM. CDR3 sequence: CASKGAFPSTEAFF. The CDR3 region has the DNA TGTGCCAGCAAGGGAGCTTTCCCAAGTACTGAAGCTTTCTTT.

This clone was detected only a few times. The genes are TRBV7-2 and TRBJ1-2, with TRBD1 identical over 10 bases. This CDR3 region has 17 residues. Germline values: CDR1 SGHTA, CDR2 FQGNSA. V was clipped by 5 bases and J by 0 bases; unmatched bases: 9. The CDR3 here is CASSQRQGALANYGYTF. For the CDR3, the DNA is TGTGCCAGCAGCCAAAGACAGGGGGCCTTAGCTAACTATGGCTACACCTTC.

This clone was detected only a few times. The CDR3 region is CSVERGRGETQYF. DNA of the CDR3: TGCAGCGTTGAGAGGGGGAGAGGAGAGACCCAGTACTTC. This chain uses TRBV29-1 with TRBJ2-5; tentatively, D is TRBD1 (6 bases). Germline V lookup: CDR1 SQVTM, CDR2 ANQGSEA. The CDR3 sequence is 13 residues long. With 3 bases removed from V and 4 bases from J, the gap between germline ends came to 12 bases.

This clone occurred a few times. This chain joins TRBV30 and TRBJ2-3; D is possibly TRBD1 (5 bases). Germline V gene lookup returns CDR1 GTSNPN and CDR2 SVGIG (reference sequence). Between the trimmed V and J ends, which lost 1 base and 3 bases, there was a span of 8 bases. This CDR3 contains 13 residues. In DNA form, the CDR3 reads TGTGCCTGGAGTGCAGGGCGAACAGATACGCAGTATTTT. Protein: CAWSAGRTDTQYF.

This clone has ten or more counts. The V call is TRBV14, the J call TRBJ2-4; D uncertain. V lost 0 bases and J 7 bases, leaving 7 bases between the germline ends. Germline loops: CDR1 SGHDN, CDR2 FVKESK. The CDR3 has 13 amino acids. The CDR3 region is CASSQDLGNIQYF. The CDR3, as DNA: TGTGCCAGCAGCCAAGATCTGGGGAACATTCAGTACTTC.

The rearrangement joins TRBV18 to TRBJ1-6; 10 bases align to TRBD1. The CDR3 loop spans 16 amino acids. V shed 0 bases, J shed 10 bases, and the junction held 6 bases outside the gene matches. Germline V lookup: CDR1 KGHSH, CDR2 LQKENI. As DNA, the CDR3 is TGTGCCAGCTCACCACCGGGGGACAGGGGCAGATCACCCCTCCACTTT. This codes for CASSPPGDRGRSPLHF. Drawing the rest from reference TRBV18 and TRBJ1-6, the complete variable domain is NAGVMQNPRHLVRRRGQEARLRCSPMKGHSHVYWYRQLPEEGLKFMVYLQKENIIDESGMPKERFSAEFPKEGPSILRIQQVVRGDSAAYFCASSPPGDRGRSPLHFGNGTRLTVT.

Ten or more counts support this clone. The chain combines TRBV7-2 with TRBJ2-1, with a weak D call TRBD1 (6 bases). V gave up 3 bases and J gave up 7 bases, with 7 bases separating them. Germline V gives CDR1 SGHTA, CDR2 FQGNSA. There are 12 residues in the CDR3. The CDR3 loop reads CASSFTGNEQFF. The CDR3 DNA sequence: TGTGCCAGCAGCTTTACAGGGAATGAGCAGTTCTTC.

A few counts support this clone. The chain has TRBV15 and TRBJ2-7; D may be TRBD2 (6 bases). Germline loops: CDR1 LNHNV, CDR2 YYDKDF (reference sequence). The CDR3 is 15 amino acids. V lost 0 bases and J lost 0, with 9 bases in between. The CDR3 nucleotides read TGTGCCACCAGCAGAGATCGGGGGAGCTCCTACGAGCAGTACTTC. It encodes CATSRDRGSSYEQYF.